This TCR beta chain was sequenced in a study of blood T cell repertoires in COVID-19. Study-wide context: Both acute and convalescent COVID-19 samples were obtained from the United States, Italy and Spain. T cells, B-cell-depleted T cells, or PBMCs provided the cDNA or gDNA that served as material.

Per germline, CDR1 SGHRS and CDR2 YFSETQ. V lost 1 base and J 3 bases, leaving 7 bases between the germline ends. The length of the CDR3 is 14 residues. Authors' data handling: Estimation of nucleated cell counts relied on the amplification of reference gene primers. Method: immunoSEQ multiplex PCR; TCRdb's copy keeps in-frame clones and lacks some. V, J and clone size are taken as reported in that table, and D and trimming were inferred from the DNA itself. The sample includes some 78,000 clones, around 90% seen only once; the top ten take roughly 4.5%. This receptor was obtained from a woman at least 80 years old with active or convalescent COVID-19. The chain links TRBV5-1 to TRBJ2-2, with D tentatively TRBD1 (5 bases). Sequencing was performed on peripheral blood. The chain's CDR3 is CASSLQGDTGELFF. For the CDR3, the DNA is TGCGCCAGCAGCTTGCAGGGCGACACCGGGGAGCTGTTTTTT.